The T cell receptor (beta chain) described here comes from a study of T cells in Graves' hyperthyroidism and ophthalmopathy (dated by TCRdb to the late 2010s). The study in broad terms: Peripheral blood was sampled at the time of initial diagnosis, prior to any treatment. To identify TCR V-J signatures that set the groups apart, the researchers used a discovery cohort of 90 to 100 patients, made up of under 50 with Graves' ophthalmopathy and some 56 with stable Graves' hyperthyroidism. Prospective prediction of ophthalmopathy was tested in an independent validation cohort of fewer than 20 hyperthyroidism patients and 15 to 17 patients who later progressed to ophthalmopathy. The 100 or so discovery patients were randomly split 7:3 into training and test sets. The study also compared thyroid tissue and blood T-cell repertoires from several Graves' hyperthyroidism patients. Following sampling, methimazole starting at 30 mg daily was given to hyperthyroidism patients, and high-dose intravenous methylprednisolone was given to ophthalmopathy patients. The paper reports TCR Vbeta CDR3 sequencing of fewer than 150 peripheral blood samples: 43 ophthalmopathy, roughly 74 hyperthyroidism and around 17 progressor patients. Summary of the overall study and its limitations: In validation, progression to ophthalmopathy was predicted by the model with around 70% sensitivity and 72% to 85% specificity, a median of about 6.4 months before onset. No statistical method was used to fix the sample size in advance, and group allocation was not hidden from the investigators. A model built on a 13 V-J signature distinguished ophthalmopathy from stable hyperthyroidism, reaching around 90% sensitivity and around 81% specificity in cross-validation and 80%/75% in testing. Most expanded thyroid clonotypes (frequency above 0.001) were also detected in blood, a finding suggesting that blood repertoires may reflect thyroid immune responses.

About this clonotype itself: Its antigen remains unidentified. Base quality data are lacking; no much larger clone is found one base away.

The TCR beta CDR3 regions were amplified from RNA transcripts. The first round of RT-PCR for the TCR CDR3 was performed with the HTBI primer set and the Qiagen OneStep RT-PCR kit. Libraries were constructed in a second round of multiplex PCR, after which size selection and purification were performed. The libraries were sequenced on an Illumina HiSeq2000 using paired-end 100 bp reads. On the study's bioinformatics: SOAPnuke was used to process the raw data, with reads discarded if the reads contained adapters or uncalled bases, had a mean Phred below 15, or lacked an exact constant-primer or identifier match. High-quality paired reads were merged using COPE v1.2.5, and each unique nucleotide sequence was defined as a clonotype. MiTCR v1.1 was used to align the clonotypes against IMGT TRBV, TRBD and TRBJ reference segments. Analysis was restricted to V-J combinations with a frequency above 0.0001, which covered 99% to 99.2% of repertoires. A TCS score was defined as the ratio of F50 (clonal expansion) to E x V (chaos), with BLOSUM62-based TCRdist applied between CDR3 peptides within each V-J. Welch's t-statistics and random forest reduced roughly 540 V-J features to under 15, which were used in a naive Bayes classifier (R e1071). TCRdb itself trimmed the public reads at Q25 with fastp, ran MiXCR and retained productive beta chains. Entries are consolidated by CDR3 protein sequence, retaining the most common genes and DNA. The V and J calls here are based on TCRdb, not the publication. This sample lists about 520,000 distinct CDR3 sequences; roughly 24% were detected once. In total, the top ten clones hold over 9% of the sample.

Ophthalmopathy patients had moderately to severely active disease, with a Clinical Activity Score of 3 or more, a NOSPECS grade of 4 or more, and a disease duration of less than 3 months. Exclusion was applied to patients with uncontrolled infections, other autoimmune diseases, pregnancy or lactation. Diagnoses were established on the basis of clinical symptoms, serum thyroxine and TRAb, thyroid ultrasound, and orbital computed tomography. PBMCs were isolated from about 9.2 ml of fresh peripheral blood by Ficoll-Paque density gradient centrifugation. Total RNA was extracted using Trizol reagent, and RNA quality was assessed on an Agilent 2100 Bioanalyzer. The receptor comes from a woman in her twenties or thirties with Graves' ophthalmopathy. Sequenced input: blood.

The CDR3 amino acid sequence is: CASSGDRAPETQYF. Here is the DNA: TGCGCCAGCAGCGGTGACAGGGCCCCAGAGACCCAGTACTTC. The chain is assembled from TRBV5-1 and TRBJ2-5; 7 of the junction bases match TRBD1. The germline V gene specifies SGHRS as CDR1 and YFSETQ as CDR2. The CDR3 covers 14 residues, taking in both the cysteine and the phenylalanine. Only the CDR3 region is kept as DNA, spanning 42 bases read in frame from base 1. The junction shows trimming of 4 bases on V and 4 bases on J, and the gene matches do not reach 7 bases of it.